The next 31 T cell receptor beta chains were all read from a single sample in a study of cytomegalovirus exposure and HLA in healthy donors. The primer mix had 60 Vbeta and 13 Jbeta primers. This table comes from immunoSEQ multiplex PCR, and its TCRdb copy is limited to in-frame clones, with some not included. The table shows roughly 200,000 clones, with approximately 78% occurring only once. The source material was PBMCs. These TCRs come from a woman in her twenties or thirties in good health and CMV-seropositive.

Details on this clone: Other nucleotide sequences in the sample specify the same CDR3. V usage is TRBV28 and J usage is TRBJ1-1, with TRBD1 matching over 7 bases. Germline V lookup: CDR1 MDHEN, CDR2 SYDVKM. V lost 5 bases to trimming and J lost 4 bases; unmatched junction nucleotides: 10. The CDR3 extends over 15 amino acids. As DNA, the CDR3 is TGTGCCAGCAGTAACCTTAGGGGGCCTGGCACTGAAGCTTTCTTT. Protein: CASSNLRGPGTEAFF. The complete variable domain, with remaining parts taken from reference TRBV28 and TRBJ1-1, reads DVKVTQSSRYLVKRTGEKVFLECVQDMDHENMFWYRQDPGLGLRLIYFSYDVKMKEKGDIPEGYSVSREKKERFSLILESASTNQTSMYLCASSNLRGPGTEAFFGQGTRLTVV.

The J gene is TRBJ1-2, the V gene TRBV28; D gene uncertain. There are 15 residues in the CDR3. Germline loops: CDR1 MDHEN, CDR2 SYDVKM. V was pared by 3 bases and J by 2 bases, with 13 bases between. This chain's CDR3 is CASSLWQERNYGYTF. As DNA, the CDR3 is TGTGCCAGCAGTTTGTGGCAGGAAAGAAACTATGGCTACACCTTC.

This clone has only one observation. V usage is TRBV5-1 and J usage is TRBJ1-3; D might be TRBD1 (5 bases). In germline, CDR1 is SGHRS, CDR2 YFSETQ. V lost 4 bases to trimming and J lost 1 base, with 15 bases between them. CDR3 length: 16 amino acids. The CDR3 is CASSGGDGLSGNTIYF. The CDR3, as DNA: TGCGCCAGCAGCGGGGGGGACGGCCTTTCTGGAAACACCATATATTTT.

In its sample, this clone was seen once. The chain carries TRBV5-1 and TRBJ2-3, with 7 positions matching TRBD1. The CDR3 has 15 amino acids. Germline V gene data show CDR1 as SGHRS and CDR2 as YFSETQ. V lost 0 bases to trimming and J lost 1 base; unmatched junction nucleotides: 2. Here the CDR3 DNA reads TGCGCCAGCAGCTTGGTGGACAGGCGCACAGATACGCAGTATTTT. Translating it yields CASSLVDRRTDTQYF.

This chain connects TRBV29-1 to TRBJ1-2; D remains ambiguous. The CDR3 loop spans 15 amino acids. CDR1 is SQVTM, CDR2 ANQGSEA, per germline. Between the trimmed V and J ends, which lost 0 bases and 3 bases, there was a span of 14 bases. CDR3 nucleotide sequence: TGCAGCGTTGAAGATCCCCAAGCAGCGTACTATGGCTACACCTTC. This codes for CSVEDPQAAYYGYTF.

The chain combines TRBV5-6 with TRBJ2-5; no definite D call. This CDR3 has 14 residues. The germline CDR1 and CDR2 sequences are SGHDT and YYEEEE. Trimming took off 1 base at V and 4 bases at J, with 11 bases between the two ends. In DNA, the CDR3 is TGTGCCAGCAGCTTGCTAGAATGGAGAGAGACCCAGTACTTC. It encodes CASSLLEWRETQYF.

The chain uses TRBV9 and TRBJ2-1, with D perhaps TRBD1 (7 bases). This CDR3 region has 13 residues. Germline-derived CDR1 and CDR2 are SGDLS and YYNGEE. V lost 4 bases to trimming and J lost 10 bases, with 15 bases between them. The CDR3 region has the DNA TGTGCCAGCAGCCTGGGGGGACAGCTGGAGCAGTTCTTC. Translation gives CASSLGGQLEQFF.

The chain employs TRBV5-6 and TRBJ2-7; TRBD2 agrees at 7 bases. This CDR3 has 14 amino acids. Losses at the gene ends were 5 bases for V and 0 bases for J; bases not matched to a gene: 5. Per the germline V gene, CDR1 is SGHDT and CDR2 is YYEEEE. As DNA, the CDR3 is TGTGCCAGCAGTGCGGGAGCCCCCTCCTACGAGCAGTACTTC. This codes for CASSAGAPSYEQYF.

The CDR3 bases are TGTGCCAGCAGCTTAGGTCCCCGAGACTACGAGCAGTACTTC. Translating gives CASSLGPRDYEQYF. The rearrangement uses TRBV7-2 and TRBJ2-7; D is unclear. Germline V gene sequence: CDR1 SGHTA, CDR2 FQGNSA. V was shortened by 1 base and J by 3 bases, with 10 bases between the two germline ends. The CDR3 contains 14 residues.

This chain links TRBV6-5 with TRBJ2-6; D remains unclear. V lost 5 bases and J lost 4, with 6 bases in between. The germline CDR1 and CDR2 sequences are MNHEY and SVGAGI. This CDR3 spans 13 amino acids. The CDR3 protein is CASSTLGANVLTF. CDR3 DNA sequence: TGTGCCAGCAGTACTCTCGGGGCCAACGTCCTGACTTTC.

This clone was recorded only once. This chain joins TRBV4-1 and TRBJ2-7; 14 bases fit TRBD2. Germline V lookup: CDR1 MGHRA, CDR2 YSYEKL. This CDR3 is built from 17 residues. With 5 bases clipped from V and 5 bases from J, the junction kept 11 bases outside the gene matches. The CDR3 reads CASSLYGTSGSSNEQYF. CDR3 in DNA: TGCGCCAGCAGCTTATACGGGACTAGCGGGAGTAGCAACGAGCAGTACTTC.

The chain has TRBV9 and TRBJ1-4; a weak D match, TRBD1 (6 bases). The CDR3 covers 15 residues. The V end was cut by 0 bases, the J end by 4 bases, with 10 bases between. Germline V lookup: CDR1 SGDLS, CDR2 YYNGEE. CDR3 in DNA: TGTGCCAGCAGCGTAGGAGGGGGTAATAATGAAAAACTGTTTTTT. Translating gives CASSVGGGNNEKLFF. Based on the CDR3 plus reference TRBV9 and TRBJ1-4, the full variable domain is DSGVTQTPKHLITATGQRVTLRCSPRSGDLSVYWYQQSLDQGLQFLIQYYNGEERAKGNILERFSAQQFPDLHSELNLSSLELGDSALYFCASSVGGGNNEKLFFGSGTQLSVL.

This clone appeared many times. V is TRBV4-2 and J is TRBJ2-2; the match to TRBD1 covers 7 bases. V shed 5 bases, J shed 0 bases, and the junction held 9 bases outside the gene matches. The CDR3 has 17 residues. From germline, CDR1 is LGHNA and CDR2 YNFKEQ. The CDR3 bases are TGTGCCAGCAGCTTCCCGCTGGACAGGCCGAACACCGGGGAGCTGTTTTTT. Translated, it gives CASSFPLDRPNTGELFF.

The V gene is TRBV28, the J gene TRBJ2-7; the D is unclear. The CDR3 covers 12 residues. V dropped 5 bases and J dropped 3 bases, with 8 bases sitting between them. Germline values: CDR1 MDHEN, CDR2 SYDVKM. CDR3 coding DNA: TGTGCCAGCAGTCGGGTGCTCTACGAGCAGTACTTC. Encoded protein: CASSRVLYEQYF.

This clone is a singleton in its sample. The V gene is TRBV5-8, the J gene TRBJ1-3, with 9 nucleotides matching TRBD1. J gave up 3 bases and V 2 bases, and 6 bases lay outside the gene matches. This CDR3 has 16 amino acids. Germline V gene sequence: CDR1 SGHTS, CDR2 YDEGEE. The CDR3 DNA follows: TGTGCCAGCAGCTTCGAGGACAGGGGATATGGAAACACCATATATTTT. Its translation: CASSFEDRGYGNTIYF.

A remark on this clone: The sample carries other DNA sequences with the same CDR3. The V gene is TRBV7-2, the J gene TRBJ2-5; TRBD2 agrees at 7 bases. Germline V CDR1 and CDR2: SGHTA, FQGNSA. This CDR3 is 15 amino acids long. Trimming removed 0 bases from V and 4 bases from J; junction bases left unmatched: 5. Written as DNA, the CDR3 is TGTGCCAGCAGCTTAGCCCCGGGAGGCGGAGAGACCCAGTACTTC. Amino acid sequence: CASSLAPGGGETQYF.

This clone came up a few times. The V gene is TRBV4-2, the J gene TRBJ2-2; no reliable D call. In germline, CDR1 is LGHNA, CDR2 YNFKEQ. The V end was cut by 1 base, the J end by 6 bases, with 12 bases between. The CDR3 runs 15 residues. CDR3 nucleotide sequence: TGTGCCAGCAGCCAAGGTATGGCGGAGTCCGGGGAGCTGTTTTTT. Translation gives CASSQGMAESGELFF.

The CDR3 spells CASSIQAPPPQHF. The DNA of the CDR3 is TGTGCCAGTAGTATACAGGCCCCCCCGCCCCAGCATTTT. The V call is TRBV19, the J call TRBJ1-5, with D uncertain. Germline-derived CDR1 and CDR2 are LNHDA and SQIVND (reference sequence). This CDR3 comprises 13 residues. Trimming pared 2 bases from V and 9 bases from J, leaving 11 bases between. Full variable domain (missing parts from reference TRBV19 and TRBJ1-5): DGGITQSPKYLFRKEGQNVTLSCEQNLNHDAMYWYRQDPGQGLRLIYYSQIVNDFQKGDIAEGYSVSREKKESFPLTVTSAQKNPTAFYLCASSIQAPPPQHFGDGTRLSIL.

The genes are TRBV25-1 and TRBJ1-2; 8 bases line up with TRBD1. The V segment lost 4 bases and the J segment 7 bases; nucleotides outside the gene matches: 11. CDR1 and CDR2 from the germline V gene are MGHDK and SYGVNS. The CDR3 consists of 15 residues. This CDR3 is CASSATSTGGVGYTF. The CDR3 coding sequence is TGTGCCAGCAGTGCTACCAGTACAGGGGGGGTTGGCTACACCTTC.

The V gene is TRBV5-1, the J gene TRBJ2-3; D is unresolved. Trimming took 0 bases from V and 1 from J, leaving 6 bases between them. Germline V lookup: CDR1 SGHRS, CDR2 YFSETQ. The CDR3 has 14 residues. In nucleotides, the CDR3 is TGCGCCAGCAGCTTGGTGGTAGGCACAGATACGCAGTATTTT. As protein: CASSLVVGTDTQYF.

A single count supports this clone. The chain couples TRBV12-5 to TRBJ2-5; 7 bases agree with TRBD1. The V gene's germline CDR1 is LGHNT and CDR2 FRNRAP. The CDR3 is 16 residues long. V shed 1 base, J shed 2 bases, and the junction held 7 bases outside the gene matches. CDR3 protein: CASGLGSRQGQETQYF. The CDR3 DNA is TGTGCTAGTGGTTTGGGTTCCCGACAGGGACAAGAGACCCAGTACTTC.

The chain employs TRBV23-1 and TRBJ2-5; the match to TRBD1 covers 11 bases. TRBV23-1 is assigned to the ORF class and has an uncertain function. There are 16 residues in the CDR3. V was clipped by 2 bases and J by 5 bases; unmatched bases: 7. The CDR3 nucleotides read TGCGCCAGCAGTCAAACGGGACAGGGGGGACTGGAGACCCAGTACTTC. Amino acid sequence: CASSQTGQGGLETQYF.

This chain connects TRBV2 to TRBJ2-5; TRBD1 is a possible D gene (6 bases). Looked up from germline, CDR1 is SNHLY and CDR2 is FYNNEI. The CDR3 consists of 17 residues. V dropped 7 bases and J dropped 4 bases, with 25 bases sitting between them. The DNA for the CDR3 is TGTGCCAGCACCCGGAAGGGGGACCCAGGGAAACGAGAGACCCAGTACTTC. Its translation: CASTRKGDPGKRETQYF.

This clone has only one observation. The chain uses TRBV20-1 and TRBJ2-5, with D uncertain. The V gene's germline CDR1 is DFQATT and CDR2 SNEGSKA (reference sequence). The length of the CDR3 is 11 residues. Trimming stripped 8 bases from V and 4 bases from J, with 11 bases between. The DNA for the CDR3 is TGCAGTCCCTCACTCGGAGAGACCCAGTACTTC. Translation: CSPSLGETQYF.

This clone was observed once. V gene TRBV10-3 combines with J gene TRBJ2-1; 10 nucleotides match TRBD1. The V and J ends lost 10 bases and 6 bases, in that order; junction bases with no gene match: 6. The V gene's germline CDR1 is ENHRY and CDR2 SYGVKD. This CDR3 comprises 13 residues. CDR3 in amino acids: CATRQGAGNEQFF. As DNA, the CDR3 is TGTGCCACCAGACAGGGGGCGGGCAATGAGCAGTTCTTC.

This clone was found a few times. The CDR3: CATKDRGYEQYF. DNA for the CDR3: TGTGCCACCAAGGACAGGGGCTACGAGCAGTACTTC. V and J are TRBV6-5 and TRBJ2-7; TRBD1 matches 9 bases. This CDR3 spans 12 amino acids. The V gene end was trimmed by 10 bases and the J gene end by 3 bases; junction bases not matched to a gene: 4. Germline loops: CDR1 MNHEY, CDR2 SVGAGI.

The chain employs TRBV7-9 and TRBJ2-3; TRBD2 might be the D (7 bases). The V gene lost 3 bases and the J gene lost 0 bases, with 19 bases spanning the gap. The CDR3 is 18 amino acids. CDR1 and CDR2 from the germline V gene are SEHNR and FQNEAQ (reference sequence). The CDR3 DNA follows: TGTGCCAGCAGCTTCCGGGGGGCCTGGGACACTAGCACAGATACGCAGTATTTT. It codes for CASSFRGAWDTSTDTQYF. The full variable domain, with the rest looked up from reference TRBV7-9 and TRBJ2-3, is DTGVSQNPRHKITKRGQNVTFRCDPISEHNRLYWYRQTLGQGPEFLTYFQNEAQLEKSRLLSDRFSAERPKGSFSTLEIQRTEQGDSAMYLCASSFRGAWDTSTDTQYFGPGTRLTVL.

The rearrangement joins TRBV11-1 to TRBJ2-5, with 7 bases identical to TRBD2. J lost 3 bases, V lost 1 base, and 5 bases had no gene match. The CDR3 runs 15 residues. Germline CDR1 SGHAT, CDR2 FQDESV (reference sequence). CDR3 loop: CASSLGLGGEETQYF. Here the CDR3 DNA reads TGTGCCAGCAGCTTAGGGTTGGGGGGGGAAGAGACCCAGTACTTC.

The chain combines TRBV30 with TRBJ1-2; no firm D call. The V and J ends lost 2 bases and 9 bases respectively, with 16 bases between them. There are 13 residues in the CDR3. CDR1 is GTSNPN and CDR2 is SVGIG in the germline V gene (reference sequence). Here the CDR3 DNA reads TGTGCCTGGAGTAGGCAGGCGCTATACCGCTACACCTTC. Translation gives CAWSRQALYRYTF.

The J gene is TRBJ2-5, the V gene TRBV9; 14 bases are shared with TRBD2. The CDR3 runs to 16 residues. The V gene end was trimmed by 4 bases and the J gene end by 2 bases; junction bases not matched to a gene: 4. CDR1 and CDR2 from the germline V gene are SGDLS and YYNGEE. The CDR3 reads CASSFRLAGGQETQYF. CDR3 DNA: TGTGCCAGCAGCTTTCGACTAGCGGGGGGGCAAGAGACCCAGTACTTC.

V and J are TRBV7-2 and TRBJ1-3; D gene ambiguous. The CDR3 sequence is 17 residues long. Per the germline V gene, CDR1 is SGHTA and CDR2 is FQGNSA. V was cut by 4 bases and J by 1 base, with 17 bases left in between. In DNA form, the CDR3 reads TGTGCCAGCAGCTCCCGGGTAGGGAGTAGGTCTGGAAACACCATATATTTT. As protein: CASSSRVGSRSGNTIYF.